The 5 T cell receptor beta chains reported below all come from one sample, sequenced in a study of blood T cell repertoires in COVID-19. The table came from immunoSEQ multiplex PCR; TCRdb's copy has only in-frame clones and leaves some out. The sample has 150,000 to 200,000 clones, around 85% seen once; the top ten hold around 8.6%. The material sequenced was peripheral blood. These receptor sequences come from a man aged 45-60 years with active or convalescent COVID-19.

The rearrangement uses TRBV7-9 and TRBJ1-2; D remains unclear. Trimming pared 6 bases from V and 6 bases from J, leaving 14 bases between. Looked up from germline, CDR1 is SEHNR and CDR2 is FQNEAQ (reference sequence). The CDR3 has 13 residues. This chain's CDR3 is CASRMTGEHGYTF. CDR3 coding DNA: TGTGCCAGCAGAATGACCGGGGAACATGGCTACACCTTC.

The gene calls are TRBV6-5 and TRBJ1-5; tentatively, D is TRBD1 (6 bases). Trimming shortened V by 6 bases and J by 0 bases, and 12 bases separated the two germline ends. Germline CDR1 reads MNHEY; CDR2 reads SVGAGI. The CDR3 contains 15 residues. CDR3 bases: TGTGCCAGCAGCCTCAGGGGTAGTAGCAATCAGCCCCAGCATTTT. Translated: CASSLRGSSNQPQHF.

The rearrangement uses TRBV2 and TRBJ2-7; D remains ambiguous. Germline lookup yields CDR1 SNHLY and CDR2 FYNNEI. This CDR3 region has 12 residues. Trimming took off 10 bases at V and 1 base at J, with 11 bases between the two ends. CDR3 coding DNA: TGTGCCACCTCTACCATATCCTACGAGCAGTACTTC. This encodes CATSTISYEQYF.

The V and J genes are TRBV28 and TRBJ2-7; the D gene is possibly TRBD2 (6 bases). Looked up from germline, CDR1 is MDHEN and CDR2 is SYDVKM. V gave up 8 bases and J gave up 0 bases, with 8 bases separating them. The CDR3 is 12 residues long. CDR3 amino acids: CASRGNSYEQYF. In DNA form, the CDR3 reads TGTGCCAGCCGCGGGAACTCCTACGAGCAGTACTTC.

The V and J genes are TRBV4-2 and TRBJ2-1; 11 bases match TRBD2. Losses at the gene ends were 3 bases for V and 4 bases for J; bases not matched to a gene: 5. Germline V lookup: CDR1 LGHNA, CDR2 YNFKEQ. The CDR3 is made up of 16 amino acids. CDR3 protein: CASSQLTSGEYNEQFF. DNA of the CDR3: TGTGCCAGCAGCCAGTTGACTAGCGGGGAATACAATGAGCAGTTCTTC.